These 15 T cell receptor beta chains share one sample of origin, sequenced in a study of shared clonotypes between healthy human individuals. It was CD45RO-negative cells, positively selected for CCR7, that made up naive CD8 cells, with terminally differentiated effector memory CD45RA+ cells excluded. TCRdb keeps only in-frame clones here, not all; method: immunoSEQ multiplex PCR. The repertoire consists of millions of clones, with about 94% occurring once and the leading ten covering about 1.1%. Sequencing used naive CD8+ T cells sorted from blood. These receptors were obtained from a man between 18 and 29 years old in good health.

The chain joins TRBV5-6 to TRBJ2-7; TRBD2 matches 7 bases. Trimming removed 0 bases from V and 0 bases from J; junction bases left unmatched: 9. CDR3 length equals 17 residues. CDR1 is SGHDT and CDR2 is YYEEEE in the germline V gene. The CDR3 reads CASSLDASGRSSYEQYF. CDR3 coding DNA: TGTGCCAGCAGCTTGGATGCTAGCGGTAGGAGCTCCTACGAGCAGTACTTC.

This chain joins TRBV5-6 and TRBJ1-6; no clear D gene. Germline V gene sequence: CDR1 SGHDT, CDR2 YYEEEE. V was trimmed by 4 bases and J by 6 bases, leaving 11 bases between them. The CDR3 length is 14 residues. CDR3 DNA sequence: TGTGCCAGCAGCACCGGTTGGGGTAATTCACCCCTCCACTTT. This translates into CASSTGWGNSPLHF.

This chain uses TRBV4-3 with TRBJ1-1; D is uncertain. The germline CDR1 and CDR2 sequences are LGHNA and YSLEER. V was cut by 0 bases and J by 4 bases, with 9 bases left in between. The CDR3 covers 14 residues. CDR3 sequence reads: CASSQDYSSTEAFF. The DNA of the CDR3 is TGCGCCAGCAGCCAAGATTATTCAAGCACTGAAGCTTTCTTT.

The V and J genes are TRBV4-3 and TRBJ1-2; possibly TRBD1 for D (6 bases). CDR1 LGHNA and CDR2 YSLEER come from the germline V gene. The CDR3 runs 19 residues. Between the trimmed V and J ends, which lost 0 bases and 0 bases, there was a span of 20 bases. The CDR3 region has the DNA TGCGCCAGCAGCCAAGAATGGCCCCTCGGGACACTCCCTAACTATGGCTACACCTTC. Translation gives CASSQEWPLGTLPNYGYTF.

On this clone itself: At the DNA level, this CDR3 is encoded by other sequences in the same sample as well. The chain recombines TRBV29-1 with TRBJ2-3; the D gene is possibly TRBD2 (5 bases). Germline loops: CDR1 SQVTM, CDR2 ANQGSEA. Trimming removed 1 base at V and 4 bases at J, with 9 bases between. The CDR3 sequence is 13 residues long. CDR3 residues: CSVEAGSPDTQYF. CDR3 DNA sequence: TGCAGCGTTGAAGCGGGGTCACCAGATACGCAGTATTTT.

The chain is built from TRBV6-5 and TRBJ1-2; TRBD1 matches 8 bases. The V segment lost 6 bases and the J segment 3 bases; nucleotides outside the gene matches: 3. CDR3 length: 13 residues. CDR1 is MNHEY and CDR2 is SVGAGI in the germline V gene. The chain's CDR3 is CASRQDRDYGYTF. The CDR3 coding sequence is TGTGCCAGCAGGCAGGACAGGGACTATGGCTACACCTTC.

This clone was recorded only once. This chain uses TRBV14 with TRBJ2-1; 9 bases line up with TRBD2. The CDR3 runs to 16 residues. Germline CDR1 is SGHDN and CDR2 is FVKESK. With V trimmed by 6 bases and J by 4 bases, 10 bases remained unmatched. The CDR3 DNA sequence: TGTGCCAGCAGTCCTACCGAACTAGCGGGTTACAATGAGCAGTTCTTC. Translation: CASSPTELAGYNEQFF.

The chain has TRBV14 and TRBJ1-1; maybe TRBD1 (5 bases). The CDR3 covers 15 residues. V was cut by 2 bases and J by 1 base, with 11 bases left in between. Germline CDR1 SGHDN, CDR2 FVKESK. For the CDR3, the DNA is TGTGCCAGCAGCCAATTTCCCGGGGCGAACACTGAAGCTTTCTTT. Translation: CASSQFPGANTEAFF. The full variable domain, completed using reference TRBV14 and TRBJ1-1, is EAGVTQFPSHSVIEKGQTVTLRCDPISGHDNLYWYRRVMGKEIKFLLHFVKESKQDESGMPNNRFLAERTGGTYSTLKVQPAELEDSGVYFCASSQFPGANTEAFFGQGTRLTVV.

This rearrangement joins TRBV13 to TRBJ2-5; TRBD1 agrees at 7 bases. With 4 bases clipped from V and 2 bases from J, the junction kept 7 bases outside the gene matches. CDR3 length equals 15 residues. The germline V gene has CDR1 PRHDT and CDR2 FYEKMQ (reference sequence). The CDR3 here is CASSSTGTEQETQYF. CDR3 coding DNA: TGTGCCAGCAGCTCGACCGGGACAGAACAAGAGACCCAGTACTTC.

This clone appeared once. The chain combines TRBV27 with TRBJ2-5, with 7 nucleotides matching TRBD1. The CDR3 is 15 residues long. CDR1 is MNHEY, CDR2 SMNVEV, per germline (reference sequence). Germline trimming cut 6 bases from V and 2 bases from J; bases unmatched to any gene: 9. The CDR3 bases are TGTGCCAGCAGAGTAGGGACAGCATCTCAAGAGACCCAGTACTTC. This encodes CASRVGTASQETQYF.

This chain links TRBV9 with TRBJ2-7; tentative D call: TRBD1 (5 bases). CDR1 is SGDLS and CDR2 is YYNGEE in the germline V gene. Trimming stripped 4 bases from V and 3 bases from J, with 20 bases between. The CDR3 has 16 amino acids. The CDR3 nucleotides read TGTGCCAGCAGCCCCAACCCAGTAGGGGCGTACTACGAGCAGTACTTC. Its translation is CASSPNPVGAYYEQYF. Full variable domain (missing parts from reference TRBV9 and TRBJ2-7): DSGVTQTPKHLITATGQRVTLRCSPRSGDLSVYWYQQSLDQGLQFLIQYYNGEERAKGNILERFSAQQFPDLHSELNLSSLELGDSALYFCASSPNPVGAYYEQYFGPGTRLTVT.

The chain joins TRBV7-2 to TRBJ1-1; no clear D. Trimming stripped 3 bases from V and 2 bases from J, with 10 bases between. This CDR3 has 14 amino acids. Germline values: CDR1 SGHTA, CDR2 FQGNSA. The CDR3 loop reads CASSLSLPNTEAFF. In nucleotides, the CDR3 is TGTGCCAGCAGCTTGTCACTCCCAAACACTGAAGCTTTCTTT.

The chain links TRBV19 to TRBJ1-2; 9 nucleotides match TRBD1. Trimming at V came to 0 bases and at J to 6 bases, leaving 8 bases not matched to a gene. The CDR3 is 16 residues long. Germline CDR1 LNHDA, CDR2 SQIVND (reference sequence). The CDR3 loop reads CASSIDFAGTGNGYTF. CDR3 coding DNA: TGTGCCAGTAGTATAGATTTCGCCGGGACAGGGAATGGCTACACCTTC.

This sequence joins TRBV5-1 and TRBJ2-2; 8 bases line up with TRBD2. The CDR3 sequence is 16 residues long. Germline values: CDR1 SGHRS, CDR2 YFSETQ. Trimming removed 1 base from V and 1 base from J; junction bases left unmatched: 3. Here the CDR3 DNA reads TGCGCCAGCAGCTTGTGGAGCGGGGGGAACACCGGGGAGCTGTTTTTT. The encoded protein is CASSLWSGGNTGELFF.

Comments on this clone: Distinct nucleotide sequences in the sample also encode this CDR3. The chain uses TRBV5-4 and TRBJ2-7; D call uncertain. Germline V gene data show CDR1 as SGHNT and CDR2 as YYREEE (reference sequence). The V end lost 2 bases, the J end lost 1 base, and 4 bases lay between the germline ends. The CDR3 has 12 amino acids. The CDR3 DNA sequence: TGTGCCAGCAGCTTTTCGTCCTACGAGCAGTACTTC. Protein sequence: CASSFSSYEQYF.